The subject of this entry is one T cell receptor beta chain. This entry belongs to a study of technical replicates of blood from several donors. TCRdb's table, derived via immunoSEQ multiplex PCR, lists solely in-frame clones and lacks some. The table has some 74,000 clones, roughly 92% seen once. The receptor's source is a human donor in good health. The material sequenced was T cells isolated from PBMCs.

The CDR3 region has the DNA TGCGCCAGCAGCCCCCGAGGAACGCTGGCGACTGAAGCTTTCTTT. It specifies CASSPRGTLATEAFF. The chain combines TRBV4-1 with TRBJ1-1; D is undetermined. Deletions cut 4 bases from V and 5 bases from J, with 17 bases between. In germline, CDR1 is MGHRA, CDR2 YSYEKL. The CDR3 totals 15 residues.